What follows is one TCR beta chain and its context. This sample was taken from a study of blood T cell repertoires in COVID-19. Whole-study context: PBMCs, B-cell-depleted T cells, or T cells provided the cDNA or gDNA that made up the material.

Germline assignment: CDR1 KGHSH and CDR2 LQKENI. This CDR3 is built from 15 residues. Trimming stripped 5 bases from V and 2 bases from J, with 15 bases between. The method was immunoSEQ multiplex PCR; TCRdb's version includes in-frame clones alone and lacks a portion of them. The table records more than 130,000 clones, approximately 84% of them present only once. The specimen was peripheral blood. This receptor was obtained from an elderly woman in a cohort sampled during active or convalescent COVID-19. The genes are TRBV18 and TRBJ1-1; a possible D gene is TRBD1 (5 bases). CDR3 loop: CASSAVWGDNTEAFF. CDR3 nucleotides: TGTGCCAGCTCAGCAGTTTGGGGGGACAACACTGAAGCTTTCTTT.